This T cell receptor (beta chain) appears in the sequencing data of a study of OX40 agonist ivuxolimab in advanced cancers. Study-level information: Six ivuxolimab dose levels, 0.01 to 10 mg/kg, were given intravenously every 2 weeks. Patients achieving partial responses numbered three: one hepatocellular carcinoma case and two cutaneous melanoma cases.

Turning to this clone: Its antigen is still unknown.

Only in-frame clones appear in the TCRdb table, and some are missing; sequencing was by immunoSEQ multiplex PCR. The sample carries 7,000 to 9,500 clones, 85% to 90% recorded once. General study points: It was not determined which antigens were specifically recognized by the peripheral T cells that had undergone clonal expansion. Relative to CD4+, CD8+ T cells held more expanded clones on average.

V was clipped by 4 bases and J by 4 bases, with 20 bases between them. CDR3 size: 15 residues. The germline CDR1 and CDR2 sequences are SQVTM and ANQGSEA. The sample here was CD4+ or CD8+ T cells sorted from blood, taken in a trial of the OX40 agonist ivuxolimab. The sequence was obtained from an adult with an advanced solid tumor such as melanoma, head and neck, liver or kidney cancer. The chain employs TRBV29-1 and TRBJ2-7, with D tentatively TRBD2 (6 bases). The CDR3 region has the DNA TGCAGCGTTGGGTTTCGGTTTGGGGGGTCGTACGAGCAGTACTTC. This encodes CSVGFRFGGSYEQYF.